This T cell receptor (beta chain) emerged from a study of T cells in Graves' hyperthyroidism and ophthalmopathy. This clonotype was detected ten times or more. Amplification of TCR beta CDR3 regions was performed using RNA transcripts as template. TCR CDR3 underwent first-round RT-PCR with the HTBI primer set. TCRdb re-called the multiplex PCR reads with MiXCR, one entry per CDR3 protein. The sample has roughly 150,000 distinct CDR3 sequences; 9.4% are singletons. Newly diagnosed patients aged 18 to 65 had hyperthyroidism of under 2 months' duration. Exclusion criteria comprised uncontrolled infection, other autoimmune disease, pregnancy or lactation. CDR1 is MDHEN, CDR2 SYDVKM, per germline. The ends lost 0 bases at V and 6 bases at J; junction bases unmatched: 4. This CDR3 has 14 amino acids.

The clonotype comes from a woman in her late teens or twenties with Graves' hyperthyroidism that later progressed to Graves' ophthalmopathy. Material: blood. The gene calls are TRBV28 and TRBJ1-2, with 7 bases fitting TRBD1. CDR3 loop: CASSLWEGANGYTF. The CDR3 DNA is TGTGCCAGCAGTTTATGGGAGGGGGCTAATGGCTACACCTTC.